This T cell receptor beta chain is drawn from a study of control samples from healthy donors and cancer patients. Assay: immunoSEQ multiplex PCR; the TCRdb copy retains only in-frame clones and omits some. The sample shows roughly 100,000 clones, about 92% of them seen only once. The CDR3 extends over 15 amino acids. The sequence came from a woman aged 18-29 years in good health. Source material: blood. This sequence joins TRBV21-1 and TRBJ1-2. TRBV21-1 is designated a pseudogene. The CDR3 sequence is CASKPKGRPNYGYTF. As DNA, the CDR3 is TGTGCCAGCAAGCCGAAAGGGAGGCCTAACTATGGCTACACCTTC.